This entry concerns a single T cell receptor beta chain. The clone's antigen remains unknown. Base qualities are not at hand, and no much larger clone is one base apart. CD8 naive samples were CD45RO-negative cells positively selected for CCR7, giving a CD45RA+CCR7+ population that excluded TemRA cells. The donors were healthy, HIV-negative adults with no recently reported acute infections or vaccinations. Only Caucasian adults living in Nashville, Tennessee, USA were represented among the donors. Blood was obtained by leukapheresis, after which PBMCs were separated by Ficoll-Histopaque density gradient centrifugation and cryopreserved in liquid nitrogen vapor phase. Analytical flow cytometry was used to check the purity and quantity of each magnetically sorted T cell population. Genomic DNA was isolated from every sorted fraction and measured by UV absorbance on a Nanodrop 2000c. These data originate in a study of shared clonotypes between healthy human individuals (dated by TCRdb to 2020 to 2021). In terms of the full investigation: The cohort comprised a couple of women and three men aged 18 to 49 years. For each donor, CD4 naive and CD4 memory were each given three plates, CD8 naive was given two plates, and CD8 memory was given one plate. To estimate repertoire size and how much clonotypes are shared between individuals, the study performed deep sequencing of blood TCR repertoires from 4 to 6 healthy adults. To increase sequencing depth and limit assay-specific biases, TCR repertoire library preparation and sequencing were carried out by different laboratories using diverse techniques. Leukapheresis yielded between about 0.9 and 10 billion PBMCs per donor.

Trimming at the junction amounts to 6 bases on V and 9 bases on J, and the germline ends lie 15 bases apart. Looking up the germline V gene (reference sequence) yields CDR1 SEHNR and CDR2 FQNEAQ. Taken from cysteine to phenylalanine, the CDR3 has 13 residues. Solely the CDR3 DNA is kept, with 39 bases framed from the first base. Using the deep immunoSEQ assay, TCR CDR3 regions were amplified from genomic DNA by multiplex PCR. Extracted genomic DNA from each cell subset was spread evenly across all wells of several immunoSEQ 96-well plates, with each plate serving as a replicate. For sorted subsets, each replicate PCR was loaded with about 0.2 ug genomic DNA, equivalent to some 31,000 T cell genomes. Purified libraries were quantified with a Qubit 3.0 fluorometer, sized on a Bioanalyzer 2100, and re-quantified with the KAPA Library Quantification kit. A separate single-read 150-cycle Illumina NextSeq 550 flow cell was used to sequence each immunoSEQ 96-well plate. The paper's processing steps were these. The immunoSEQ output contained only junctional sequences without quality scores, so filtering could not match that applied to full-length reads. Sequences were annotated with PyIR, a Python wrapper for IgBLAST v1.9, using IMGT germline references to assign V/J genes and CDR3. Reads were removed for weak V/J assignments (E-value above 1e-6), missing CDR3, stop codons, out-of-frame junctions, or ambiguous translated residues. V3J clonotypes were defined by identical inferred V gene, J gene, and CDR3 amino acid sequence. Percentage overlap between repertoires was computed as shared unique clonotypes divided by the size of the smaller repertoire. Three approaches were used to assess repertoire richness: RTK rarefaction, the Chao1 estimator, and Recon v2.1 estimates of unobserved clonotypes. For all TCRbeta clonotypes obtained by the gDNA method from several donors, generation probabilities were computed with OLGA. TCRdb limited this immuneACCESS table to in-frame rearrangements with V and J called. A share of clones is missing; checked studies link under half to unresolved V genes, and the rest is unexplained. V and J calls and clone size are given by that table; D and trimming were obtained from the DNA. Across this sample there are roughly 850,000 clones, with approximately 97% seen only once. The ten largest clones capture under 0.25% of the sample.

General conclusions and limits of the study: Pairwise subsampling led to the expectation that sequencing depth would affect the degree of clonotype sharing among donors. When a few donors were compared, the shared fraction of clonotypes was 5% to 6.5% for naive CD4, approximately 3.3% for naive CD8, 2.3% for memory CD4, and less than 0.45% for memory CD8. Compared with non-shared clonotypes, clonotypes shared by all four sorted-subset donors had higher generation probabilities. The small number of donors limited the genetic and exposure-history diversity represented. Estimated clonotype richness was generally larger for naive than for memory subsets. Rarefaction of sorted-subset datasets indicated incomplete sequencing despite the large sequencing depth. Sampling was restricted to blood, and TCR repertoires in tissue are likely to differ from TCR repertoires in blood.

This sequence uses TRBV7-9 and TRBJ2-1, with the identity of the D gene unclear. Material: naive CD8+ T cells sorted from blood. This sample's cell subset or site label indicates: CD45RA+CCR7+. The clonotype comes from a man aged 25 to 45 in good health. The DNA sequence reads TGTGCCAGCAGGAGAACAACGGTCGGTGAGCAGTTCTTC. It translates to CASRRTTVGEQFF.